Here is one TCR beta chain with its context. Repertoires were generated with immunoSEQ multiplex PCR, while TCRdb's copy carries only in-frame clones and drops some. The profile covers roughly 46,000 clones, with about nine tenths appearing a single time and less than 20% taken by the ten largest. The entry originates in a study of blood T cell repertoires in COVID-19. Between the trimmed V and J ends, which lost 3 bases and 3 bases, there was a span of 7 bases. The CDR3 covers 12 residues. Per the germline V gene, CDR1 is SQVTM and CDR2 is ANQGSEA. The TCR was taken from a human donor in a cohort sampled during active COVID-19. The sample consisted of peripheral blood. The V and J genes are TRBV29-1 and TRBJ2-3; D may be TRBD1 (6 bases). The CDR3 DNA reads TGCAGCGTTGAGAGGGGGACAGATACGCAGTATTTT. Translated: CSVERGTDTQYF.